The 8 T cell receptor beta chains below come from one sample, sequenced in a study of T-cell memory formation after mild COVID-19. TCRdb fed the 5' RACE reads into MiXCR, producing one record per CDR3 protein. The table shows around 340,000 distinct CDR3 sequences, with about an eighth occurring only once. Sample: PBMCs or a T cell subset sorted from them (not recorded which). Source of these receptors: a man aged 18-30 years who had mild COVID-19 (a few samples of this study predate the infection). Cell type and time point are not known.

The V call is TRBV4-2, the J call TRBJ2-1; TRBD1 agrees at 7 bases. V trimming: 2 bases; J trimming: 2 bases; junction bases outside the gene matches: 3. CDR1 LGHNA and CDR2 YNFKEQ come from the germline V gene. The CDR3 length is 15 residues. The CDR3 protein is CASSQRTGTYNEQFF. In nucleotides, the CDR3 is TGTGCCAGCAGCCAACGGACAGGCACCTACAATGAGCAGTTCTTC.

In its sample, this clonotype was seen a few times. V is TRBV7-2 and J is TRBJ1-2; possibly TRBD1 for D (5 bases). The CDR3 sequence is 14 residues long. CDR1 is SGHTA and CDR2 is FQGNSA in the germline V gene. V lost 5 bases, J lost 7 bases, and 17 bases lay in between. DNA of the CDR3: TGTGCCAGCAGCCCCCAGACAGAGTATTCTGGCTACACCTTC. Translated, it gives CASSPQTEYSGYTF.

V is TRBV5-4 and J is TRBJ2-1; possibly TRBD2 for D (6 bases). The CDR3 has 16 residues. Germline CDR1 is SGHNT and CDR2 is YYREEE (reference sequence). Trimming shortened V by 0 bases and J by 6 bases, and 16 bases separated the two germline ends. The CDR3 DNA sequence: TGTGCCAGCAGCTTGGTTGGGCGGGGTGTGTCCAATGAGCAGTTCTTC. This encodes CASSLVGRGVSNEQFF.

In nucleotides, the CDR3 is TGCAGTGCTTCATCGGACGCCTCCTACGAGCAGTACTTC. Its translation is CSASSDASYEQYF. The rearrangement uses TRBV20-1 and TRBJ2-7; D remains ambiguous. The length of the CDR3 is 13 residues. CDR1 is DFQATT, CDR2 SNEGSKA, per germline (reference sequence). The germline V and J ends were trimmed by 5 bases and 0 bases, with 11 bases remaining between them.

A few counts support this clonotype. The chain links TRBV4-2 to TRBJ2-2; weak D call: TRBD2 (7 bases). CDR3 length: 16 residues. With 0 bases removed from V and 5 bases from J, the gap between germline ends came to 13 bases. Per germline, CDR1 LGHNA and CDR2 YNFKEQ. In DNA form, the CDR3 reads TGTGCCAGCAGCCAAGAACGCGGGGGCCGGACCGGGGAGCTGTTTTTT. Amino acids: CASSQERGGRTGELFF.

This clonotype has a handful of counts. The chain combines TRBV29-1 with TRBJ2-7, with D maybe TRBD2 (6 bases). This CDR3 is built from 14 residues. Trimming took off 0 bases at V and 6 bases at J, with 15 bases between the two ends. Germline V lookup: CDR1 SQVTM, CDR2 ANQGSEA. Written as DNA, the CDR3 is TGCAGCGTTGAAGAGGGGGGAGCTTTCGGCGAGCAGTACTTC. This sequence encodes CSVEEGGAFGEQYF.

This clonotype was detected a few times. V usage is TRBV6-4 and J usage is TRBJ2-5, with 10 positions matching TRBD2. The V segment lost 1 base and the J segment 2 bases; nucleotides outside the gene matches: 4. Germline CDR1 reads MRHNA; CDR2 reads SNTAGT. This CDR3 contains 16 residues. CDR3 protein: CASSDFPSGGQETQYF. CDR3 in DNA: TGTGCCAGCAGTGACTTCCCTAGCGGGGGTCAAGAGACCCAGTACTTC.

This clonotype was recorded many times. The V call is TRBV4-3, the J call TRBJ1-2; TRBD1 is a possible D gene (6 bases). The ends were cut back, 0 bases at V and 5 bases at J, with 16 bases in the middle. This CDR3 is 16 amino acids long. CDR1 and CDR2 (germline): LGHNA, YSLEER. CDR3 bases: TGCGCCAGCAGCCAAGATCCCCCGGGGGCAAATTATGGCTACACCTTC. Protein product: CASSQDPPGANYGYTF.